The subject of this entry is one T cell receptor (beta chain). It lacks a known antigen. Per-nucleotide qualities are absent, and no much larger clonotype sits a single base away. The cohort included about 29 patients with locally advanced or metastatic urothelial carcinoma who were treated at Memorial Sloan Kettering on a trial protocol. Peripheral blood mononuclear cells were collected from each patient pretreatment and during treatment, giving between 1 and 8 total time points per patient. The Qiagen DNeasy Blood extraction kit was used to purify genomic DNA from total PBMCs and tumor samples. PBMCs were collected pretreatment and during treatment and were isolated and stored as previously described. Synthetic TCR analog templates were spiked into each PCR so that absolute template abundance could be estimated from read counts. TCRbeta CDR3 regions were amplified from genomic DNA with bias-controlled V and J gene primers using the immunoSEQ assay. Sequencing of rearranged TCRbeta segments was performed at approximately 20X coverage. The authors processed their data as follows. Clustering was used to correct sequencing errors, and CDR3s were annotated against IMGT so that V, D and J genes could be assigned. Only productive TCRbeta rearrangements were used in downstream analyses, excluding out-of-frame or stop-codon sequences. Clonality was calculated as one minus the Shannon entropy normalized by the log of the number of unique productive sequences. Fisher's exact test with Benjamini-Hochberg correction, using a cutoff of adjusted p below 0.01, was how clones that differed between time points or between blood and tumor were identified. In TCRdb, the immuneACCESS table is reduced to in-frame sequences with V and J assigned. These tables do not hold every clone; where another copy was compared, an unresolved V gene accounts for under half, and the others remain unexplained. Clone size and V and J calls were adopted from that table, with D and trimming inferred from the DNA. This sample lists roughly 90,000 clones; 90% to 95% were detected once. The ten largest clonotypes hold over 8.5% of the sample.

Spanning cysteine to phenylalanine, the CDR3 consists of 16 amino acids. Here the CDR3 DNA is all that survives: 48 bases in frame from base 1. CDR1 and CDR2 (SGHRS, YFSETQ) derive from the germline V gene. V has 7 bases trimmed and J has 7 bases trimmed; junction bases matching no gene number 13. The data originate from a study of PD-L1 blockade in urothelial cancer (dated by TCRdb to about 2017). For context, the study as a whole: Therapy was started in the mid-2010s for all patients, and atezolizumab 1,200 mg was administered intravenously every 3 weeks. About 90% of the roughly 30 patients were identified as males with urothelial cancer of bladder origin, and a prior smoking history was reported by 18 of 29 patients. An ECOG performance status of 0 or 1 was recorded for the patients, and 0 to 3 prior chemotherapy regimens had been received by the patients. Blood samples were analyzed 3 weeks after the start of treatment (second dose) and 6 weeks after the start of treatment. Blood samples gave a median of around 130,000 T cells and tens of thousands of unique TCRs, with a median clonality of roughly 0.081. An exploratory multi-omic analysis was conducted of the somatic, immune and clinical correlates of response to PD-L1 blockade with atezolizumab in urothelial cancer. TCR sequencing covered pretreatment tumor samples and matched, serially collected peripheral blood taken before and after atezolizumab treatment. Durable clinical benefit was defined as a progression-free survival longer than 6 months, and TCR features were additionally tested against progression-free survival and overall survival. In the same patients who had TCR sequencing, pretreatment tumors also underwent whole exome sequencing and RNA sequencing. About 10 patients reached durable clinical benefit, while 15 to 25 patients did not. Some 30 patients had pretreatment blood TCR-seq, about 25 had at least one posttreatment blood collection, and about 25 had tumor TCR-seq.

The research as a whole found: Greater expansion of tumor-associated TCR clones in peripheral blood 3 weeks after the start of treatment was observed in patients with durable benefit (n of about 20, p = 0.022). Small sample size (n of about 29) and many exploratory analyses mean the results are intended to be hypothesis-generating. A pretreatment peripheral blood TCR clonality below the median was linked to improved progression-free and overall survival.

Sample: PBMCs, taken around atezolizumab (anti-PD-L1) treatment. The rearrangement combines TRBV5-1 with TRBJ2-1, with 11 junctional bases fitting TRBD2. This TCR came from a man aged 60-69 years with urothelial cancer. The CDR3 protein sequence reads: CASQIQPGLAANEQFF. In nucleotides, the sequence is TGCGCCAGCCAAATTCAACCGGGACTAGCGGCTAATGAGCAGTTCTTC. Beyond the CDR3, the reference TRBV5-1 and TRBJ2-1 genes provide the residues; the full variable domain reads: KAGVTQTPRYLIKTRGQQVTLSCSPISGHRSVSWYQQTPGQGLQFLFEYFSETQRNKGNFPGRFSGRQFSNSRSEMNVSTLELGDSALYLCASQIQPGLAANEQFFGPGTRLTVL.